The T cell receptor (beta chain) under discussion was sequenced for a study of blood T cell repertoires in COVID-19. The CDR3 spans 15 residues. Germline V gene data show CDR1 as KGHDR and CDR2 as SFDVKD. V trimming: 4 bases; J trimming: 4 bases; junction bases outside the gene matches: 5. The cohort comprised adults aged 18 to 89 years residing in around 25 US areas. Two consecutive negative NP/OP PCR tests, clearance, or resolved symptoms defined Cohort 3 recovery. In the original workflow: Nucleated cell counts were estimated from reference gene primer amplification. Sequencing was performed with immunoSEQ multiplex PCR; in TCRdb, only in-frame clones are kept and a portion is missing. That table furnishes V, J and clone size, whereas the DNA furnished D and trimming. The sample records approximately 160,000 clones, 83% being singletons.

The rearrangement links TRBV24-1 to TRBJ1-4; 7 bases are a match to TRBD1. This clonotype was sampled from a woman in her fifties or sixties who had recovered from COVID-19. The sequenced sample consisted of PBMCs or T cells enriched from blood (not recorded which). The CDR3 sequence: CATSESGGGNEKLFF. DNA of the CDR3: TGTGCCACCAGTGAGTCAGGGGGAGGTAATGAAAAACTGTTTTTT.